This T cell receptor beta chain was captured by sequencing in a study of T-cell reconstitution after alpha-beta-depleted transplantation in children. The CDR3 runs to 14 residues. The V gene's germline CDR1 is MDHEN and CDR2 SYDVKM. V lost 7 bases and J 3 bases, leaving 16 bases between the germline ends. A TCRbeta library incorporating unique molecular identifiers was prepared. TCRdb independently ran MiXCR on the PCR reads; one entry per CDR3 protein. The table lists some 600,000 distinct CDR3 sequences, about an eighth of them singletons. This sequence originates from a male patient younger than 18 who had a stem cell transplant for acute myeloid leukemia, so the T cells may come from the graft donor. The source material was PBMCs, mostly from graft donor cells, sampled 360 days after TCRalphabeta/CD19-depleted stem cell transplant. The V and J genes are TRBV28 and TRBJ2-7, with a weak D call TRBD2 (6 bases). The DNA for the CDR3 is TGTGCCAGCATCCGGGACTCTGGTCACTACGAGCAGTACTTC. As protein: CASIRDSGHYEQYF. Supplemented by reference TRBV28 and TRBJ2-7, the full variable domain reads DVKVTQSSRYLVKRTGEKVFLECVQDMDHENMFWYRQDPGLGLRLIYFSYDVKMKEKGDIPEGYSVSREKKERFSLILESASTNQTSMYLCASIRDSGHYEQYFGPGTRLTVT.